These T cell receptor beta chains were read from a single sample in a study of OX40 agonist ivuxolimab in advanced cancers. TCRdb's table, derived via immunoSEQ multiplex PCR, lists solely in-frame clones and lacks some. The table has around 70,000 clones, 89% seen once. Sequencing used CD4+ or CD8+ T cells sorted from blood, obtained in a trial of the OX40 agonist ivuxolimab. Source of these receptors: an adult with an advanced solid tumor such as melanoma, head and neck, liver or kidney cancer. CDR3s include the opening cysteine and the closing phenylalanine or tryptophan. D genes are given only for firm matches. Rows may omit the clone size; those that give it use once, few, many or a size class.

V: TRBV11-2; J: TRBJ2-3; size: NA; D: TRBD2; DNA: TGTGCCAGCAGCCTCCCTTGGGGGGGGACCCCAGATACGCAGTATTTT; CDR3: CASSLPWGGTPDTQYF
V: TRBV6-5; J: TRBJ1-5; size: NA; D: TRBD1; DNA: TGTGCCAGCAGTAGGGGGCTATTCAGCAATCAGCCCCAGCATTTT; CDR3: CASSRGLFSNQPQHF
V: TRBV5-4; J: TRBJ2-7; size: once; D: TRBD1; DNA: TGTGCCAGCAGCCGCGGGACAGGCCAGGTCTACGAGCAGTACTTC; CDR3: CASSRGTGQVYEQYF
V: TRBV27; J: TRBJ2-6; size: NA; D: NA; DNA: TGTGCCAGCACCTCGCCGAATTCTGGGGCCAACGTCCTGACTTTC; CDR3: CASTSPNSGANVLTF
V: TRBV5-4; J: TRBJ2-1; size: NA; D: TRBD2; DNA: TGTGCCAGCAGCTTGGTGGTAGCGGGAGTAGATGAGCAGTTCTTC; CDR3: CASSLVVAGVDEQFF
V: TRBV2; J: TRBJ2-1; size: NA; D: NA; DNA: TGTGCCACAAAACAGGGTGACTCCTACAATGAGCAGTTCTTC; CDR3: CATKQGDSYNEQFF
V: TRBV7-8; J: TRBJ1-4; size: NA; D: NA; DNA: TGTGCCAGCAGCCCGCCTGACAGGATCTTTAATGAAAAACTGTTTTTT; CDR3: CASSPPDRIFNEKLFF
V: TRBV7-2; J: TRBJ2-2; size: NA; D: NA; DNA: TGTGCCAGCACCCTAAGGGCGGGACACACCGGGGAGCTGTTTTTT; CDR3: CASTLRAGHTGELFF
V: TRBV7-2; J: TRBJ2-1; size: once; D: NA; DNA: TGTGCCAGCAGCAAGGGGGGGTACTCCTACAATGAGCAGTTCTTC; CDR3: CASSKGGYSYNEQFF
V: TRBV28; J: TRBJ2-3; size: NA; D: NA; DNA: TGTGCCAGCAGGGGGTGGAGAACAGATACGCAGTATTTT; CDR3: CASRGWRTDTQYF
V: TRBV7-2; J: TRBJ2-7; size: NA; D: TRBD2; DNA: TGTGCCAGCAGCCCGAACCGCCTGGCGGGAGGACTCTACGAGCAGTACTTC; CDR3: CASSPNRLAGGLYEQYF
V: TRBV6-1; J: TRBJ1-5; size: NA; D: NA; DNA: TGTGCCAGCAGTCCGCAGGGGAATAGCAATCAGCCCCAGCATTTT; CDR3: CASSPQGNSNQPQHF
V: TRBV19; J: TRBJ2-7; size: few; D: NA; DNA: TGTGCCAGTAGTAAACAACAGGACTACGAGCAGTACTTC; CDR3: CASSKQQDYEQYF
V: TRBV10-1; J: TRBJ1-4; size: NA; D: NA; DNA: TGCGCCAGCAGTGAGTCGTTGGACCGGTCTAATGAAAAACTGTTTTTT; CDR3: CASSESLDRSNEKLFF
V: TRBV28; J: TRBJ1-1; size: few; D: TRBD1; DNA: TGTGCCAGCAGTGCGTTGACAGGGATGAACACTGAAGCTTTCTTT; CDR3: CASSALTGMNTEAFF
V: TRBV18; J: TRBJ2-3; size: NA; D: NA; DNA: TGTGCCAGCTCACCAGAGGGGCCAGATACGCAGTATTTT; CDR3: CASSPEGPDTQYF
V: TRBV19; J: TRBJ2-7; size: NA; D: NA; DNA: TGTGCCAGTAGTTACGGACCATCCTACGAGCAGTACTTC; CDR3: CASSYGPSYEQYF